This TCR beta chain appears in the sequencing data of a study of cytomegalovirus exposure and HLA in healthy donors. The junction had 7 bases not matched to a gene; V was cut back by 6 bases and J by 2 bases. This CDR3 comprises 14 residues. Germline V gene sequence: CDR1 SQVTM, CDR2 ANQGSEA. As for this clone: The antigen remains undetermined.

General study results and limits: The investigators catalogued some 150 TCR beta chains as cytomegalovirus-associated.

The donors gave bone marrow, and they were healthy. The primer mix had 60 Vbeta and 13 Jbeta primers. The data were produced by immunoSEQ multiplex PCR, yet TCRdb's version contains in-frame clones alone and is incomplete. The table records roughly 160,000 clones, 80% to 90% of them present only once. This sequence originates from a woman younger than 45 in good health and CMV-seropositive. Material for sequencing was PBMCs. The V and J genes are TRBV29-1 and TRBJ2-5, with 9 positions matching TRBD1. The CDR3 DNA reads as TGCAGCGTCCCTTATGGGACAGGGCAAGAGACCCAGTACTTC. It translates to CSVPYGTGQETQYF.